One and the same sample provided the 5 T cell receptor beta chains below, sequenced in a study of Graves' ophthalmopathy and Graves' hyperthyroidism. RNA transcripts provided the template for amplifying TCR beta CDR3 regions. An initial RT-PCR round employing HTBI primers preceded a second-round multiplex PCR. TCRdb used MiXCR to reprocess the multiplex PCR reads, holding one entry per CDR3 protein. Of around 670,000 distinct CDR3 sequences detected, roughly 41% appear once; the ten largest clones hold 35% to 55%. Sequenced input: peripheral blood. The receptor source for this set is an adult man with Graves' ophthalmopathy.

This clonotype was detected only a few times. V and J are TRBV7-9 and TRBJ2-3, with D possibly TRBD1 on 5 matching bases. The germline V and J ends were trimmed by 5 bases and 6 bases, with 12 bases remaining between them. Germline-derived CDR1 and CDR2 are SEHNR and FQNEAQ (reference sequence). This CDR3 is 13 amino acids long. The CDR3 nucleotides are TGTGCCAGCAGCGAGACAGCGCCGGATACGCAGTATTTT. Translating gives CASSETAPDTQYF.

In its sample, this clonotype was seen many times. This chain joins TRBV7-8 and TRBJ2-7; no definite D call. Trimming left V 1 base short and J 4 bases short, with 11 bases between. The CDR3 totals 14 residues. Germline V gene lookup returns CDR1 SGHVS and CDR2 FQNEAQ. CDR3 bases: TGTGCCAGCAGCTTAGGCGGAATTTCTTACGAGCAGTACTTC. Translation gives CASSLGGISYEQYF.

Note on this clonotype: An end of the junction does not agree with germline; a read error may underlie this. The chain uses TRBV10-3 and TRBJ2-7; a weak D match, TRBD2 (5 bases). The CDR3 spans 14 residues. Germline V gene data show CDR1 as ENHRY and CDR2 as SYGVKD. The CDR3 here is CASSYLGLSYEQYF. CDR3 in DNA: TGTGCCAGCAGTTACCTAGGACTGAGCTACGAGCAGTACTTC.

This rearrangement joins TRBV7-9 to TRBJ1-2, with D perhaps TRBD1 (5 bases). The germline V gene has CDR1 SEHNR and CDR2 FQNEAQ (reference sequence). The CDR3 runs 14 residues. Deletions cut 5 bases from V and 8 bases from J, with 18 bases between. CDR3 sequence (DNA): TGTGCCAGCAGCCCCGACCGGGGCGCGACGGGCTACACCTTC. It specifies CASSPDRGATGYTF.

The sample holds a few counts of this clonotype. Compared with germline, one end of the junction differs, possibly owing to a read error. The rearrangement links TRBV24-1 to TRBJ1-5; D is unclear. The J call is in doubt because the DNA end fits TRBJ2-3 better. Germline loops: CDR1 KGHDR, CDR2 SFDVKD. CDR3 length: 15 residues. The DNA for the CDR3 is TGTGCCAGCAGTCCAACTTGGGTTAGCAATCAGCCCCAGTATTTT. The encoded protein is CASSPTWVSNQPQYF.